This T cell receptor beta chain was identified during a study of cytomegalovirus exposure and HLA in healthy donors. This CDR3 region has 16 residues. Germline V gives CDR1 MNHEY, CDR2 SVGAGI. V lost 0 bases and J lost 1; bases outside the gene matches: 0. Use of 60 Vbeta and 13 Jbeta primers characterized the PCR. This table comes from immunoSEQ multiplex PCR, and its TCRdb copy is limited to in-frame clones, with some not included. The sample table sets out just over 40,000 clones. This TCR derives from a man aged 25 to 40 in good health and CMV-seronegative. V is TRBV6-5 and J is TRBJ2-6; TRBD1 agrees at 7 bases. The sample was PBMCs. CDR3: CASSYSTGSGANVLTF. The CDR3, as DNA: TGTGCCAGCAGTTACTCGACAGGGTCTGGGGCCAACGTCCTGACTTTC.